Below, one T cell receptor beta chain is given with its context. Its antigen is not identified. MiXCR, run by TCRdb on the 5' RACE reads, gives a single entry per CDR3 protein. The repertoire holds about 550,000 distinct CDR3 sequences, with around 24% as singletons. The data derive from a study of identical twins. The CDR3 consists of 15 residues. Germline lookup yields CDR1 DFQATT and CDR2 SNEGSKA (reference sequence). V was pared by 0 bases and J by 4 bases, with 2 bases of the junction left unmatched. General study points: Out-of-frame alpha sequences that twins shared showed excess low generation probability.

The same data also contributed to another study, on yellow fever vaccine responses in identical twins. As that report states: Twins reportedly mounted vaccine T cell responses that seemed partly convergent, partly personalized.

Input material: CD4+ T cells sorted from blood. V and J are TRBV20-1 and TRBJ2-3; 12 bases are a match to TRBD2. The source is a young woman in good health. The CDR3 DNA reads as TGCAGTGCTAGAGAGACTAGCGGGAGCGCAGATACGCAGTATTTT. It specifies CSARETSGSADTQYF.